Sequencing of this T cell receptor (beta chain) was carried out in a study of cytomegalovirus exposure and HLA in healthy donors. With respect to this clone: As yet, its antigen is unknown.

General study points: Despite most TCR sequences being rare, some public TCRs occurred in many donors. HLA alleles were associated with fewer than 20,000 TCR beta sequences in a later analysis at 0.05 false discovery rate.

V lost 4 bases, J lost 5 bases, and 5 bases stayed unmatched. From germline, CDR1 is WSHSY and CDR2 SAAADI. The CDR3 runs to 14 residues. Use of 60 Vbeta and 13 Jbeta primers characterized the PCR. Sequencing used immunoSEQ multiplex PCR; TCRdb keeps in-frame clones, though not all of them. The table lists roughly 70,000 clones, 70% to 80% of them singletons. The TCR sequence derives from a middle-aged man in good health and CMV-seronegative. Sequencing was carried out using PBMCs. V usage is TRBV10-2 and J usage is TRBJ2-1; 7 bases fit TRBD2. The CDR3, as DNA: TGCGCCAGCAGTGTGAGCGGGATTAACAATGAGCAGTTCTTC. Encoded protein: CASSVSGINNEQFF.